This T cell receptor beta chain came from a study of blood T cell repertoires in COVID-19. Study-level information: Collection of acute and convalescent COVID-19 samples took place in the United States, Italy and Spain. The cDNA or gDNA used as material had been derived from T cells, B-cell-depleted T cells, or PBMCs.

Study processing details: Reference gene primer amplification gave nucleated cell count estimates. Sequencing used immunoSEQ multiplex PCR; TCRdb keeps in-frame clones, though not all of them. V and J calls and clone size are as listed in that table; D and trimming were resolved from the DNA. The sample carries around 20,000 clones, just under 90% recorded once. In germline, CDR1 is ENHRY, CDR2 SYGVKD. The CDR3 sequence is 17 residues long. Trimming shortened V by 1 base and J by 7 bases, and 22 bases separated the two germline ends. Sequenced material: peripheral blood. The sequence came from a human donor in a cohort sampled during active COVID-19. This rearrangement joins TRBV10-3 to TRBJ1-1; tentative D call: TRBD1 (5 bases). As DNA, the CDR3 is TGTGCCATCAGTGAGTTCGAATGGGGGGGAGGACGCGGTGAAGCTTTCTTT. Amino acids: CAISEFEWGGGRGEAFF.